This T cell receptor beta chain was retrieved from a study of T cell responses to AZD1222 COVID-19 vaccine (dated by TCRdb to the early 2020s). About the investigation overall: AZD1222 recipients given second doses at about 4 weeks or at about 12 weeks were pooled, since spike-specific TCR depth and breadth were not found to differ between the two schedules. A total of 233 trial participants underwent TCR sequencing, of whom 200 to 220 received two doses of AZD1222 and about 25 received two doses of the MenACWY control vaccine. Trial participants were enrolled into age subgroups of 18-55, 56-69 and 70-plus years, which contained 148, 28 and 57 TCR-sequenced participants, respectively.

Points on this clone: The antigen it binds to is not known. Base qualities are not provided; no much larger clone lies one nucleotide away.

The time point label for this specimen denotes: baseline before first vaccination. The vaccinee samples were drawn from two UK trials, COV001 and COV002, one of which was a single-blind randomized controlled phase 2/3 trial testing AZD1222 (ChAdOx1 nCoV-19) in healthy adults. Trial participant PBMC samples were collected at day 0 and day 28 after the second dose for TCRbeta chain sequencing. According to the germline V gene, CDR1 reads WSHSY and CDR2 reads SAAADI. Counted from cysteine to phenylalanine, this CDR3 has 15 amino acids. Only the CDR3 part of the read is kept: 45 bases, read in frame from the first base. Trimming takes 0 bases from V and 3 bases from J, and the germline ends sit 9 bases apart. Paper-wide results and their limitations: The vaccine-associated CD4 TCRs covered the entire spike protein, and the dominant responses fell in regions 160-218 and 743-854. Epitopes outside the regions mutated in the B.1.351 and B.1.1.7 variants were reportedly recognized by nearly half of the unique spike-specific TCRs. In the small 56-69-year group, the increase in depth fell short of significance, most likely because of low power. Most participants were white British and females outnumbered males, and the authors suggested that clonal diversity may have been underestimated. Conclusions about previously exposed vaccinees were limited because only a handful of AZD1222 recipients were SARS-CoV-2 seropositive at baseline. Because no day 14 peak-response samples were available, repertoires were characterized only after the peak T cell response. After two AZD1222 doses, both the breadth and the depth of spike-specific TCRs were significantly higher than at day 0 and than in MenACWY recipients.

The CDR3 regions of human TCRbeta chains were subjected to immunosequencing. As for the original processing: TCRs in the repertoires were compared against a reference library of SARS-CoV-2-specific TCRs that had been generated with the MIRA antigen-specificity platform. Breadth meant the fraction of unique TCRs that were SARS-CoV-2-associated, whereas depth meant the fraction of total T cells that were SARS-CoV-2-associated. Each spike-specific TCR was assigned to its reactive spike region and to a CD4 or CD8 class using the MIRA data. Log10-transformed breadth and depth values were compared by one-way ANOVA with Sidak's multiple comparisons tests. In its TCRdb copy, this immuneACCESS table keeps in-frame sequences only and misses some clones. Where compared with another copy, unresolved V genes explain less than half of these, and the others have no known cause. V and J calls and clone size are given by that table; D and trimming were obtained from the DNA. This sample lists tens of thousands of clones; approximately 78% were detected once. Around a fifth of the sample comes from the top ten.

Sequences were derived from peripheral blood, sampled on day 0 of AZD1222 vaccination. The receptor chain draws on TRBV10-2 and TRBJ2-1; TRBD2 could be the D gene, as 6 bases match. This TCR was sampled from an adult in good health. The CDR3 corresponds to CASSESGSVYNEQFF. The nucleotide sequence is given as TGCGCCAGCAGTGAGTCCGGGAGCGTCTACAATGAGCAGTTCTTC.